This TCR beta chain emerged from a study of monozygotic twins with inflammatory bowel disease. Overall study findings and caveats: Patients with IBD had less TCRbeta diversity (inverse Simpson) than their healthy co-twins. A single strong clonotype or signal linked to IBD was not supported. No separation of different T cell subtypes was possible.

A remark on this clonotype: Its antigen remains unidentified.

TCRdb re-called the 5' RACE reads and catalogs CDR3 proteins one per entry, DNA excluded. The sample includes around 200,000 distinct CDR3 sequences. This CDR3 contains 15 residues. Looked up from germline, CDR1 is DFQATT and CDR2 is SNEGSKA (reference sequence). The chain recombines TRBV20-1 with TRBJ2-1; TCRdb picks TRBD2, but there is no DNA to check that call. The sequence derives from a human donor with ulcerative colitis or Crohn's disease, or a healthy co-twin of an affected twin (not recorded which). Sequencing was performed on blood. CDR3: CSARDSGGLYNEQFF.